This entry concerns a single T cell receptor beta chain. Membership in each cohort depended on participant-reported clinical history. There are 15 residues in the CDR3. V dropped 6 bases and J dropped 3 bases, with 15 bases sitting between them. Germline V gene lookup returns CDR1 MNHEY and CDR2 SMNVEV (reference sequence). The sample is drawn from a study of blood T cell repertoires in COVID-19. About the research overall: COVID-19 samples from acute and convalescent phases originated in the United States, Italy and Spain. From T cells, B-cell-depleted T cells, or PBMCs came the material, which was cDNA or gDNA.

How the authors handled the data: Amplified reference gene primers provided the basis for estimating nucleated cell counts. The data were produced by immunoSEQ multiplex PCR, yet TCRdb's version contains in-frame clones alone and is incomplete. D and trimming were read from the DNA, whereas the V and J calls and clone size are those reported in that table. The sample shows about 150,000 clones, around 84% of them seen only once. The chain uses TRBV27 and TRBJ2-1; tentative D call: TRBD2 (5 bases). The TCR sequence derives from a middle-aged man who had recovered from COVID-19. The sequencing input was PBMCs or T cells enriched from blood (not recorded which). The CDR3: CASSGVRAYYNEQFF. DNA of the CDR3: TGTGCCAGCAGCGGTGTGAGGGCTTACTACAATGAGCAGTTCTTC.